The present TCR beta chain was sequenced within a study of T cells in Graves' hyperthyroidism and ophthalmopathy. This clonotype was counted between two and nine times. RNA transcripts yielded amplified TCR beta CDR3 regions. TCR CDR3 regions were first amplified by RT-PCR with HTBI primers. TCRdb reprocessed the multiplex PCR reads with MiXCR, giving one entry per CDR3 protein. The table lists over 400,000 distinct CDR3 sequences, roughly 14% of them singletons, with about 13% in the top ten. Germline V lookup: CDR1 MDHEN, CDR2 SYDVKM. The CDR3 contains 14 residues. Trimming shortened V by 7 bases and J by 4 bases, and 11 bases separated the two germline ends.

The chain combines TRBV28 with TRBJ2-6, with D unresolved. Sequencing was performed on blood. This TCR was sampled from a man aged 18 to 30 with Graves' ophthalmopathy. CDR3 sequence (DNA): TGTGCCAGCAATCTAATGCGCGGGGCCAACGTCCTGACTTTC. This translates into CASNLMRGANVLTF. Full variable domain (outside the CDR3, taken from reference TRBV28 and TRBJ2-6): DVKVTQSSRYLVKRTGEKVFLECVQDMDHENMFWYRQDPGLGLRLIYFSYDVKMKEKGDIPEGYSVSREKKERFSLILESASTNQTSMYLCASNLMRGANVLTFGAGSRLTVL.